The 17 T cell receptor beta chains below were found in one sample sequenced in a study of blood T cell repertoires in COVID-19. The table came from immunoSEQ multiplex PCR; TCRdb's copy has only in-frame clones and leaves some out. This sample has approximately 290,000 clones; 80% to 90% occur once, and the top ten carry approximately 4%. Sequencing input: PBMCs or T cells enriched from blood (not recorded which). Receptors originate from a woman aged 30 to 39 who had recovered from COVID-19.

In this sample, this clone turned up a few times. The sample carries other DNA sequences with the same CDR3. V is TRBV5-1 and J is TRBJ1-4; TRBD1 aligns across 7 bases. The CDR3 sequence is 14 residues long. Germline values: CDR1 SGHRS, CDR2 YFSETQ. V was clipped by 0 bases and J by 5 bases; unmatched bases: 1. The CDR3 region is CASSLGQGNEKLFF. CDR3 bases: TGCGCCAGCAGCTTGGGACAGGGAAATGAAAAACTGTTTTTT.

Notes on this clone: This specimen includes other DNA sequences encoding the same CDR3. The genes are TRBV18 and TRBJ1-2; a weak D match, TRBD1 (5 bases). Per the germline V gene, CDR1 is KGHSH and CDR2 is LQKENI. The CDR3 is made up of 13 amino acids. V was clipped by 3 bases and J by 2 bases, with 7 bases between them. The CDR3 nucleotides are TGTGCCAGCTCACCTGACAGCAACTATGGCTACACCTTC. This sequence encodes CASSPDSNYGYTF.

This clone was recorded a few times. This chain links TRBV7-3 with TRBJ2-1, with D unclear. Germline loops: CDR1 SGHTA, CDR2 FQGTGA. The CDR3 is made up of 13 amino acids. The V end lost 2 bases, the J end lost 10 bases, and 12 bases lay between the germline ends. The CDR3 coding sequence is TGTGCCAGCAGCTTATCCCCGCGAGTAGAGCAGTTCTTC. It is translated as CASSLSPRVEQFF.

The chain recombines TRBV28 with TRBJ2-7, with D maybe TRBD1 (6 bases). CDR1 and CDR2 (germline): MDHEN, SYDVKM. V lost 6 bases to trimming and J lost 4 bases, with 16 bases between them. The length of the CDR3 is 14 residues. The CDR3 DNA sequence: TGTGCCAGCAGAGGGGCAGGGGCCTTGTACGAGCAGTACTTC. Translating it yields CASRGAGALYEQYF.

This clone was counted a few times. This rearrangement joins TRBV6-5 to TRBJ2-7; 8 nucleotides agree with TRBD1. Unmatched junction bases numbered 7, after V lost 10 bases and J lost 2 bases. The CDR3 extends over 13 amino acids. Germline CDR1 is MNHEY and CDR2 is SVGAGI. CDR3: CATWDRLAYEQYF. The DNA of the CDR3 is TGTGCCACCTGGGACAGGTTGGCCTACGAGCAGTACTTC.

This rearrangement joins TRBV19 to TRBJ1-1; possibly TRBD1 for D (5 bases). The CDR3 has 16 amino acids. V lost 1 base and J 1 base, leaving 13 bases between the germline ends. Germline V gene data show CDR1 as LNHDA and CDR2 as SQIVND (reference sequence). The CDR3 spells CASSIARRDRNTEAFF. CDR3 in DNA: TGTGCCAGTAGTATAGCTAGGCGAGACAGGAACACTGAAGCTTTCTTT.

This clone was picked up a small number of times. The rearrangement joins TRBV15 to TRBJ1-2, with 10 bases lining up with TRBD1. CDR3 length equals 13 residues. After removal of 3 bases from V and 8 bases from J, the junction contained 3 bases not matched to a gene. Per the germline V gene, CDR1 is LNHNV and CDR2 is YYDKDF (reference sequence). Here the CDR3 reads CATSRGTGDGYTF. The CDR3 DNA reads TGTGCCACCAGCAGGGGGACAGGGGACGGCTACACCTTC.

This chain joins TRBV4-2 and TRBJ1-2; TRBD1 aligns across 7 bases. J gave up 5 bases and V 2 bases, and 11 bases lay outside the gene matches. CDR1 and CDR2 (germline): LGHNA, YNFKEQ. The CDR3 length is 16 residues. CDR3 bases: TGTGCCAGCAGCCAAACCCGGACAGGCGGCGGGTATGGCTACACCTTC. Its translation is CASSQTRTGGGYGYTF.

CDR3 residues: CASSLAGPIYEQYF. The CDR3 DNA reads as TGTGCCAGCAGCTTAGCGGGGCCAATCTACGAGCAGTACTTC. The chain uses TRBV7-9 and TRBJ2-7, with D perhaps matching TRBD1 (5 bases). This CDR3 has 14 residues. The germline gives CDR1 SEHNR, CDR2 FQNEAQ (reference sequence). V was shortened by 0 bases and J by 3 bases, with 9 bases between the two germline ends.

V and J are TRBV6-5 and TRBJ2-5, with 8 bases matching TRBD2. Germline V gene sequence: CDR1 MNHEY, CDR2 SVGAGI. The CDR3 is made up of 14 amino acids. The V gene end was trimmed by 4 bases and the J gene end by 1 base; junction bases not matched to a gene: 2. CDR3 loop: CASSLAGPQETQYF. The DNA for the CDR3 is TGTGCCAGCAGTTTAGCGGGGCCCCAAGAGACCCAGTACTTC.

The chain joins TRBV11-2 to TRBJ2-4; tentatively, D is TRBD1 (6 bases). The CDR3 has 11 amino acids. Germline V CDR1 and CDR2: SGHAT, FQNNGV. V was pared by 5 bases and J by 10 bases, with 9 bases between. The CDR3 DNA reads as TGTGCCAGCAGCCCCGGGACAATTCAGTACTTC. It yields the protein CASSPGTIQYF.

Details on this clone: The same CDR3 can be traced to other DNA sequences in this sample. The V gene is TRBV28, the J gene TRBJ1-6; D perhaps matches TRBD1 (6 bases). This CDR3 has 14 amino acids. Trimming took 2 bases from V and 7 from J, leaving 9 bases between them. Per the germline V gene, CDR1 is MDHEN and CDR2 is SYDVKM. CDR3 sequence: CASSLGQGNSPLHF. CDR3 nucleotides: TGTGCCAGCAGTTTAGGGCAGGGGAATTCACCCCTCCACTTT.

In this sample, this clone turned up once. This CDR3 reads CASRDPNRLPYGYTF. In DNA form, the CDR3 reads TGTGCCAGCAGAGACCCCAACAGGCTCCCCTATGGCTACACCTTC. The chain combines TRBV28 with TRBJ1-2, with a possible D match to TRBD1 (5 bases). Trimming shortened V by 6 bases and J by 4 bases, and 18 bases separated the two germline ends. Germline V gene data show CDR1 as MDHEN and CDR2 as SYDVKM. The CDR3 is 15 residues long.

The chain couples TRBV30 to TRBJ1-2; the D gene is possibly TRBD1 (6 bases). This CDR3 region has 13 residues. Trimming shortened V by 0 bases and J by 7 bases, and 12 bases separated the two germline ends. Germline V gene data show CDR1 as GTSNPN and CDR2 as SVGIG (reference sequence). The CDR3 DNA reads TGTGCCTGGAGTGTATACAGGGCGGGTGGCTACACCTTC. Translated: CAWSVYRAGGYTF.

The chain employs TRBV11-3 and TRBJ1-1; D remains ambiguous. CDR1 and CDR2 (germline): SGHNT, YENEEA. Between the trimmed V and J ends, which lost 1 base and 2 bases, there was a span of 5 bases. This CDR3 is 13 amino acids long. This CDR3 reads CASSLGHNTEAFF. CDR3 DNA: TGTGCCAGCAGCTTAGGGCACAACACTGAAGCTTTCTTT.

The rearrangement joins TRBV30 to TRBJ1-5; no firm D call. The CDR3 spans 13 residues. Germline V CDR1 and CDR2: GTSNPN, SVGIG (reference sequence). Trimming removed 3 bases at V and 4 bases at J, with 10 bases between. The CDR3 is CAWSGMGNQPQHF. The CDR3 DNA is TGTGCCTGGAGCGGGATGGGGAATCAGCCCCAGCATTTT. The entire variable domain, with the rest obtained from reference TRBV30 and TRBJ1-5, is as follows: SQTIHQWPATLVQPVGSPLSLECTVEGTSNPNLYWYRQAAGRGLQLLFYSVGIGQISSEVPQNLSASRPQDRQFILSSKKLLLSDSGFYLCAWSGMGNQPQHFGDGTRLSIL.

This clone has only a few counts. The chain joins TRBV28 to TRBJ1-6, with D perhaps TRBD1 (6 bases). This CDR3 has 16 amino acids. Per the germline V gene, CDR1 is MDHEN and CDR2 is SYDVKM. The V end was cut by 3 bases, the J end by 4 bases, with 13 bases between. The CDR3 DNA follows: TGTGCCAGCAGTTTGCCCCTCCAGGGGTATAATTCACCCCTCCACTTT. As protein: CASSLPLQGYNSPLHF.